The clone carrying this T cell receptor beta chain has a single count. The sample belongs to a study of T cell responses to AZD1222 COVID-19 vaccine. Assay: immunoSEQ multiplex PCR; the TCRdb copy retains only in-frame clones and omits some. The sample includes roughly 120,000 clones, just over 85% of them seen just once. The CDR3 has 14 residues. Germline lookup yields CDR1 PRHDT and CDR2 FYEKMQ (reference sequence). V lost 4 bases to trimming and J lost 7 bases; unmatched junction nucleotides: 8. This sequence joins TRBV13 and TRBJ1-1, with TRBD1 identical over 8 bases. This sequence originates from an adult in good health. The sample in question was peripheral blood, obtained on day 0 of AZD1222 vaccination. The CDR3 DNA follows: TGTGCCAGCAGCTCGGGACAGGATAGTAATGAAGCTTTCTTT. This gives the protein CASSSGQDSNEAFF.